The source of this T cell receptor (beta chain) is a study of T cell responses to AZD1222 COVID-19 vaccine. Clones were read by immunoSEQ multiplex PCR, and TCRdb kept only the in-frame ones, dropping some. The data contain under 150,000 clones, 80% to 90% of them singletons. This specimen was peripheral blood, taken on day 0 of AZD1222 vaccination. The TCR comes from an adult in good health.

The CDR3 loop is CASSLSVGLTGELFF. DNA for the CDR3: TGTGCCAGCAGCTTATCGGTGGGGTTGACCGGGGAGCTGTTTTTT. V and J are TRBV7-2 and TRBJ2-2; D ambiguous. The CDR3 loop spans 15 amino acids. V lost 2 bases and J lost 5, with 12 bases in between. Germline CDR1 reads SGHTA; CDR2 reads FQGNSA.